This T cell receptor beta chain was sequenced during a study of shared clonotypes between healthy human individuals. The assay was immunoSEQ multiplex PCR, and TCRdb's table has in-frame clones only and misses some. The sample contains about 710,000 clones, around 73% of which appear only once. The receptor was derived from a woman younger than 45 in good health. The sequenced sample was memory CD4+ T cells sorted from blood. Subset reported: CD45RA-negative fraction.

CDR3 sequence (DNA): TGTGCCAGCAGTCGGACTAGCGGGCTGGAGACCCAGTACTTC. Its translation: CASSRTSGLETQYF. The genes are TRBV7-2 and TRBJ2-5, with 11 bases lining up with TRBD2. With V trimmed by 6 bases and J by 5 bases, 5 bases remained unmatched. CDR1 is SGHTA and CDR2 is FQGNSA in the germline V gene. The CDR3 is 14 residues long. The whole variable domain, filled in from reference TRBV7-2 and TRBJ2-5, reads GAGVSQSPSNKVTEKGKDVELRCDPISGHTALYWYRQSLGQGLEFLIYFQGNSAPDKSGLPSDRFSAERTGGSVSTLTIQRTQQEDSAVYLCASSRTSGLETQYFGPGTRLLVL.